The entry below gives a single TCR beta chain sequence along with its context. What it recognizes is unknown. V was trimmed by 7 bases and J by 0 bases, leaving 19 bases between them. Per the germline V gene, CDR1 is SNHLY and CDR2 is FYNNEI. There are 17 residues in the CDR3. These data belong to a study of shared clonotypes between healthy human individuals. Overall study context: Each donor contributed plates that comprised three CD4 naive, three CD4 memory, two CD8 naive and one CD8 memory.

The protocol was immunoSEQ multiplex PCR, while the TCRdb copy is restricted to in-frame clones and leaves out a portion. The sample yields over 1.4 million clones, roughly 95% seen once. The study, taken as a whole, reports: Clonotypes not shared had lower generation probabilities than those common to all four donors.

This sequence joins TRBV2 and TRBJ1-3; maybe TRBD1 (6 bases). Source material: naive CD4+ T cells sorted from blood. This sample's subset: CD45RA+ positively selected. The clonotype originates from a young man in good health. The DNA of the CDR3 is TGTGCCAGCAACCCTCGCGGGGGGGCGAGCTCTGGAAACACCATATATTTT. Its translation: CASNPRGGASSGNTIYF.